A single sample is the source of the 24 T cell receptor beta chains below, sequenced in a study of blood T cell repertoires in COVID-19 (dated by TCRdb to 2018 to 2020). The receptor library was made with the immunoSEQ multiplex PCR assay. The immuneACCESS repertoire file appears here via TCRdb, limited to in-frame rearrangements. These files lack a portion of the clones; in checked studies, under half of the deficit traces to unresolved V genes, and the cause of the others is not known. This sample has around 310,000 clones in its table, and 89% of those were observed once. Of the sample, just under 9.5% is held by the ten largest clones. Sequencing was done on a sample of PBMCs or T cells enriched from blood (not recorded which). The receptors derive from a woman aged 25 to 39 who had recovered from COVID-19.

This chain links TRBV9 with TRBJ2-1; 10 positions match TRBD2. Germline CDR1 SGDLS, CDR2 YYNGEE. The ends lost 4 bases at V and 7 bases at J; junction bases unmatched: 11. CDR3 length: 16 residues. The CDR3 sequence is CASSIIAGGPGNEQFF. The CDR3 nucleotides read TGTGCCAGCAGCATAATAGCGGGAGGCCCTGGGAATGAGCAGTTCTTC.

The chain combines TRBV19 with TRBJ2-2, with D tentatively TRBD1 (6 bases). The germline V and J ends were trimmed by 9 bases and 5 bases, with 16 bases remaining between them. The CDR3 has 14 residues. Germline V gives CDR1 LNHDA, CDR2 SQIVND (reference sequence). The CDR3 bases are TGTGCCAGCGTGAACAGGGATTCAACCGGGGAGCTGTTTTTT. Translating it yields CASVNRDSTGELFF.

CDR3 DNA: TGTGCCAGCAGCCTAGACGGGTGGCAGCCCCAGCATTTT. Protein product: CASSLDGWQPQHF. V is TRBV6-5 and J is TRBJ1-5; no reliable D call. Germline V lookup: CDR1 MNHEY, CDR2 SVGAGI. This CDR3 spans 13 amino acids. V shed 6 bases and J shed 7 bases, with 13 bases lying between them.

The V and J genes are TRBV5-6 and TRBJ2-2; D unclear. The CDR3 extends over 18 amino acids. The germline V and J ends were trimmed by 3 bases and 1 base, with 19 bases remaining between them. Germline V gene data show CDR1 as SGHDT and CDR2 as YYEEEE. For the CDR3, the DNA is TGTGCCAGCAGCTCATCGCTGACCGCGCACAGGAACACCGGGGAGCTGTTTTTT. Amino acids: CASSSSLTAHRNTGELFF.

The chain couples TRBV18 to TRBJ2-1, with 9 nucleotides matching TRBD2. CDR1 and CDR2 from the germline V gene are KGHSH and LQKENI. The CDR3 consists of 16 residues. Trimming took 2 bases from V and 2 from J; bases not matched to a gene: 4. CDR3 sequence: CASSPVAGGPYNEQFF. The DNA for the CDR3 is TGTGCCAGCTCACCAGTCGCGGGAGGGCCCTACAATGAGCAGTTCTTC.

This chain connects TRBV13 to TRBJ2-3; D is ambiguous. In germline, CDR1 is PRHDT, CDR2 FYEKMQ (reference sequence). This CDR3 contains 13 residues. V was shortened by 2 bases and J by 0 bases, with 3 bases between the two germline ends. In nucleotides, the CDR3 is TGTGCCAGCAGCTTACGTAGCACAGATACGCAGTATTTT. Translating gives CASSLRSTDTQYF.

The chain recombines TRBV21-1 with TRBJ1-2; TRBD1, as called in the table, went unchecked against the DNA. TRBV21-1 is designated a pseudogene. The CDR3 consists of 20 residues. CDR3 protein: CASSKEVKGKGTEDGYGYTF. CDR3 nucleotides: TGTGCCAGCAGCAAAGAAGTAAAGGGGAAAGGGACAGAAGATGGTTATGGCTACACCTTC.

This sequence joins TRBV5-5 and TRBJ2-5, with 11 positions matching TRBD2. CDR3 length: 14 residues. Losses at the gene ends were 4 bases for V and 3 bases for J; bases not matched to a gene: 2. CDR1 and CDR2 from the germline V gene are SGHKS and YYEKEE (reference sequence). The CDR3 nucleotides read TGTGCCAGCAGCGTGGGACTAGCGGAAGAGACCCAGTACTTC. Amino acid sequence: CASSVGLAEETQYF.

The J gene is TRBJ2-6, the V gene TRBV15; D may be TRBD2 (6 bases). The CDR3 extends over 20 amino acids. The germline V and J ends were trimmed by 0 bases and 1 base, with 19 bases remaining between them. CDR1 is LNHNV, CDR2 YYDKDF, per germline (reference sequence). In DNA form, the CDR3 reads TGTGCCACCAGCAGAGATCCAGAAGCGGGCCAAAAGTCTGGGGCCAACGTCCTGACTTTC. Its translation: CATSRDPEAGQKSGANVLTF.

The V and J genes are TRBV27 and TRBJ1-2, with D tentatively TRBD1 (5 bases). The germline V and J ends were trimmed by 5 bases and 4 bases, with 23 bases remaining between them. This CDR3 is 17 amino acids long. Germline CDR1 is MNHEY and CDR2 is SMNVEV (reference sequence). Here the CDR3 reads CASSDHTQAGGPYGYTF. The CDR3 DNA sequence: TGTGCCAGCAGTGACCACACCCAGGCGGGGGGACCCTATGGCTACACCTTC.

This sequence joins TRBV7-2 and TRBJ2-7, with 7 bases matching TRBD1. Germline assignment: CDR1 SGHTA and CDR2 FQGNSA. CDR3 length: 15 amino acids. The junction had 5 bases not matched to a gene; V was cut back by 1 base and J by 2 bases. CDR3 protein: CASSLGGGMTYEQYF. CDR3 nucleotides: TGTGCCAGCAGCTTAGGAGGGGGCATGACCTACGAGCAGTACTTC.

The rearrangement joins TRBV7-9 to TRBJ2-7, with 7 bases fitting TRBD2. V lost 5 bases to trimming and J lost 0 bases; unmatched junction nucleotides: 13. CDR1 and CDR2 from the germline V gene are SEHNR and FQNEAQ (reference sequence). The CDR3 is made up of 17 amino acids. As DNA, the CDR3 is TGTGCCAGCAGCCCACCCACTGTACGCGGGGGCTCCTACGAGCAGTACTTC. This translates into CASSPPTVRGGSYEQYF.

The chain carries TRBV7-9 and TRBJ2-2; D is perhaps TRBD1 (6 bases). V was pared by 4 bases and J by 8 bases, with 26 bases between. Germline CDR1 and CDR2: SEHNR and FQNEAQ (reference sequence). The CDR3 runs 18 residues. The CDR3 loop reads CASSSSRDIVWRLGELFF. The CDR3 region has the DNA TGTGCCAGCAGCTCCTCTCGGGACATTGTATGGAGGTTGGGGGAGCTGTTTTTT.

The chain uses TRBV27 and TRBJ2-3; D is perhaps TRBD2 (6 bases). This CDR3 comprises 18 residues. CDR1 is MNHEY, CDR2 SMNVEV, per germline (reference sequence). The V end lost 4 bases, the J end lost 7 bases, and 27 bases lay between the germline ends. The CDR3 loop is CASSSTPMAGSFLYTQYF. The CDR3 bases are TGTGCCAGCAGTTCTACCCCGATGGCGGGATCATTTTTATATACGCAGTATTTT.

This sequence joins TRBV7-9 and TRBJ2-1; D unclear. The CDR3 extends over 14 amino acids. V was clipped by 7 bases and J by 7 bases, with 17 bases between them. The V gene's germline CDR1 is SEHNR and CDR2 FQNEAQ (reference sequence). The CDR3 region is CASTSRVPGNEQFF. Written as DNA, the CDR3 is TGTGCCAGCACGTCCCGGGTCCCCGGGAATGAGCAGTTCTTC.

This clone has a handful of counts. Other nucleotide sequences from this sample produce the same CDR3. The chain carries TRBV5-6 and TRBJ2-7; perhaps TRBD1 as D (5 bases). The CDR3 consists of 12 residues. CDR1 SGHDT and CDR2 YYEEEE come from the germline V gene. Trimming removed 4 bases at V and 4 bases at J, with 9 bases between. The CDR3: CASSLGDYEQYF. DNA for the CDR3: TGTGCCAGCAGCCTAGGGGATTACGAGCAGTACTTC.

CDR3: CASSVEAGGGGDTQYF. The CDR3, as DNA: TGTGCCAGCAGCGTAGAAGCGGGAGGAGGGGGAGATACGCAGTATTTT. V gene TRBV9 combines with J gene TRBJ2-3, with 9 bases that match TRBD2. With V trimmed by 0 bases and J by 5 bases, 7 bases remained unmatched. CDR3 length: 16 residues. Germline lookup yields CDR1 SGDLS and CDR2 YYNGEE.

This clone was counted a single time. The chain carries TRBV6-1 and TRBJ2-1, with 10 nucleotides matching TRBD1. Germline V gene data show CDR1 as MNHNS and CDR2 as SASEGT. This CDR3 has 16 residues. Unmatched junction bases numbered 5, after V lost 0 bases and J lost 6 bases. The CDR3 region has the DNA TGTGCCAGCAGTGAAGCGTATCGGACAGGGGGCAATGAGCAGTTCTTC. Protein: CASSEAYRTGGNEQFF.

This sequence joins TRBV6-5 and TRBJ2-1, with 9 bases that match TRBD2. Germline CDR1 MNHEY, CDR2 SVGAGI. Trimming cost V 6 bases and J 0 bases; bases outside gene matches: 3. CDR3 length equals 15 residues. CDR3 nucleotide sequence: TGTGCCAGCAGATCTAGCGGGAACTCCTACAATGAGCAGTTCTTC. It encodes CASRSSGNSYNEQFF.

This clone was picked up one time. The genes are TRBV5-4 and TRBJ2-7; D uncertain. Trimming left V 2 bases short and J 3 bases short, with 6 bases between. This CDR3 spans 12 amino acids. Per germline, CDR1 SGHNT and CDR2 YYREEE (reference sequence). This CDR3 is CASSFGHYEQYF. CDR3 bases: TGTGCCAGCAGCTTTGGCCACTACGAGCAGTACTTC.

The V call is TRBV4-2, the J call TRBJ2-1; D possibly corresponds to TRBD2 (6 bases). The CDR3 sequence is 16 residues long. The germline V gene encodes CDR1 LGHNA and CDR2 YNFKEQ. V shed 6 bases and J shed 4 bases, with 19 bases lying between them. The CDR3 coding sequence is TGTGCCAGCAGGGGAGGAGGGAGGATAGGGTACAATGAGCAGTTCTTC. This gives the protein CASRGGGRIGYNEQFF.

The chain uses TRBV6-4 and TRBJ2-1, with 8 bases that match TRBD2. V lost 3 bases, J lost 2 bases, and 3 bases stayed unmatched. The germline CDR1 and CDR2 sequences are MRHNA and SNTAGT. This CDR3 spans 15 amino acids. CDR3 nucleotides: TGTGCCAGCAGTGAAGAACTAGCGGCCTACAATGAGCAGTTCTTC. Its protein product is CASSEELAAYNEQFF.

Of note for this clone: This sample includes further DNA sequences coding for the same CDR3. The chain joins TRBV27 to TRBJ1-5, with 9 bases lining up with TRBD1. Germline trimming cut 6 bases from V and 4 bases from J; bases unmatched to any gene: 7. CDR1 and CDR2 (germline): MNHEY, SMNVEV (reference sequence). The CDR3 length is 15 residues. CDR3 sequence reads: CASSFGQGSNQPQHF. CDR3 bases: TGTGCCAGCAGCTTCGGACAGGGGTCTAATCAGCCCCAGCATTTT.

CDR3 sequence: CASSGGRFGTEAFF. CDR3 in DNA: TGTGCCAGCAGTGGGGGCCGCTTTGGCACTGAAGCTTTCTTT. V gene TRBV2 combines with J gene TRBJ1-1, with D maybe TRBD1 (5 bases). CDR1 is SNHLY, CDR2 FYNNEI, per germline. The CDR3 length is 14 residues. The ends were cut back, 4 bases at V and 4 bases at J, with 13 bases in the middle.